The 2 T cell receptor beta chains listed next were all sequenced from one sample in a study of vaccination and CD4 T cells after COVID-19. The Oncomine TCR Beta short-read assay sequenced DNA from cultured CD4+ T cells. From the PCR reads, TCRdb called clonotypes with MiXCR, one entry per CDR3 protein. Found here are some 14,000 distinct CDR3 sequences, about 69% of them singletons; the top ten hold roughly 18%. No antigen is known for these receptors. Regarding treatment: roughly nine-day PBMC culture with coronavirus spike peptide pools or control peptides (ViraFEST assay). Sequencing was performed on CD4+ T cells from blood, cultured in vitro. The receptors were gathered from a human donor who had recovered from COVID-19.

The gene calls are TRBV11-3 and TRBJ2-1; D call uncertain. The CDR3 runs 16 residues. Trimming took 0 bases from V and 5 from J, leaving 14 bases between them. In germline, CDR1 is SGHNT, CDR2 YENEEA. The CDR3 DNA follows: TGTGCCAGCAGCTTAGAAGGTGACGCAAGGAACAATGAGCAGTTCTTC. It specifies CASSLEGDARNNEQFF. The full variable domain, in which reference TRBV11-3 and TRBJ2-1 provide the parts outside the CDR3, is EAGVVQSPRYKIIEKKQPVAFWCNPISGHNTLYWYLQNLGQGPELLIRYENEEAVDDSQLPKDRFSAERLKGVDSTLKIQPAELGDSAVYLCASSLEGDARNNEQFFGPGTRLTVL.

This chain connects TRBV27 to TRBJ2-3; 9 nucleotides match TRBD2. The CDR3 has 16 residues. Germline-derived CDR1 and CDR2 are MNHEY and SMNVEV (reference sequence). With 5 bases clipped from V and 3 bases from J, the junction kept 9 bases outside the gene matches. CDR3 residues: CASSPLGAGGTDTQYF. The CDR3 nucleotides are TGTGCCAGCAGTCCCTTAGGGGCGGGAGGGACAGATACGCAGTATTTT.